The source of this TCR beta chain is a study of T cell changes during pregnancy in multiple sclerosis (dated by TCRdb to the late 2010s). Regarding the research as a whole: Changes in the T cell repertoire over the course of pregnancy were examined in this study in women with multiple sclerosis.

The library was built by means of the immunoSEQ multiplex PCR assay. This is the immuneACCESS table as TCRdb keeps it, with only in-frame sequences that have V and J called. A part of the clones is gone; compared with another copy, unresolved V genes explain less than half, and the rest is unexplained. Recorded for this sample are over 40,000 clones; approximately 90% of them occurred a single time. Jointly, the top ten make up about 6% of the sample. About this clone: Its recognized antigen is unknown. Per-base quality was not reported, and no clone a single base away is much larger than it.

This receptor was taken from a female donor in good health, enrolled as a control in a pregnancy study. Specimen: CD8+ T cells from peripheral blood mononuclear cells, collected after pregnancy.

The DNA sequence reads TGTGCCAGTAGTATTGTACAGGGGGCGTCCGAGCAGTACTTC. Translated, it reads CASSIVQGASEQYF. The chain was built from TRBV19 and TRBJ2-7, with 9 central nucleotides matching TRBD1. There are 14 amino acids in the CDR3, from cysteine to phenylalanine inclusive. Only the CDR3 DNA stays, 42 bases, in frame from base 1. The germline V gene encodes CDR1 LNHDA and CDR2 SQIVND (reference sequence). After removal of 3 bases from V and 6 bases from J, the junction retains 6 bases not matched to a gene.